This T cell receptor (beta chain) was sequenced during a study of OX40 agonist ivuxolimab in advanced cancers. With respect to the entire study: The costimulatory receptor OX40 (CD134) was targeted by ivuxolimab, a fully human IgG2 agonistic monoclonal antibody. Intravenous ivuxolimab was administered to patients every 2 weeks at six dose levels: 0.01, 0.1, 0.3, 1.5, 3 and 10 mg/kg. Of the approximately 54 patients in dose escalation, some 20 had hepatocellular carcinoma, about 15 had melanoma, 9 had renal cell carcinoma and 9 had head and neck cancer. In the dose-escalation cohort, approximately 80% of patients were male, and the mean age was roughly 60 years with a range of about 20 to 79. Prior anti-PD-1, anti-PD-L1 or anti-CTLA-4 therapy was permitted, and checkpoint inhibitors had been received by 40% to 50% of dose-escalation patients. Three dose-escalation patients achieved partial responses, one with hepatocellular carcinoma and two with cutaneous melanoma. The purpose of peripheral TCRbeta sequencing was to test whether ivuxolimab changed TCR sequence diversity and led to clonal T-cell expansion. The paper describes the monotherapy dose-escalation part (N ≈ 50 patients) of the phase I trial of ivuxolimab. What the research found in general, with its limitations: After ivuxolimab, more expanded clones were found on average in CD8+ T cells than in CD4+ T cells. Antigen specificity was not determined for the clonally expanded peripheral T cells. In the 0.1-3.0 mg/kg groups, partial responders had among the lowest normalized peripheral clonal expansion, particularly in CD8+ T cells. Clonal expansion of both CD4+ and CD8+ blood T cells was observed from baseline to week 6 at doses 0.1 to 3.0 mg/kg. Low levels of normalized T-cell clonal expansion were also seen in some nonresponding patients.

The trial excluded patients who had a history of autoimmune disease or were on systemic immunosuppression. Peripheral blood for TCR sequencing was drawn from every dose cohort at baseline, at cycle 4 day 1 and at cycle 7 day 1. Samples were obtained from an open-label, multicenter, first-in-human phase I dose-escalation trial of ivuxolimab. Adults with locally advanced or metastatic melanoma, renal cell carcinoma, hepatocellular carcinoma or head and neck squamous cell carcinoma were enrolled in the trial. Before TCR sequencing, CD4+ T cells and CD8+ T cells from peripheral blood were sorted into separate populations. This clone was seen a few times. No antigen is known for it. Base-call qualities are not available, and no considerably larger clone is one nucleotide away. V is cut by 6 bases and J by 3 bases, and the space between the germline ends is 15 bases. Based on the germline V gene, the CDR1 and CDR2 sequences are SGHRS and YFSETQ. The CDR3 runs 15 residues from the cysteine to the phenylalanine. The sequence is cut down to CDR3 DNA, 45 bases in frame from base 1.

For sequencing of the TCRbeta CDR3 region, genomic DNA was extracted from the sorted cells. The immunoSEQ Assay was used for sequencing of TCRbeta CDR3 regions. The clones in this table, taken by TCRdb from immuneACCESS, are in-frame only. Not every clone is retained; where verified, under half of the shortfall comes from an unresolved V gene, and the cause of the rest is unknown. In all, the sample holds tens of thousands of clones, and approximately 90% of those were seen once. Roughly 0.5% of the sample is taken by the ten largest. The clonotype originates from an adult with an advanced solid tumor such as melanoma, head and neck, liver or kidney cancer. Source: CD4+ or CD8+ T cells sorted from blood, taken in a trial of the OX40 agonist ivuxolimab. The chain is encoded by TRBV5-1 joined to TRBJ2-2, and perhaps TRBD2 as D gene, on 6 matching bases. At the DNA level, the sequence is TGCGCCAGCACCCAACCGGGAGTGTACACCGGGGAGCTGTTTTTT. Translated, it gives CASTQPGVYTGELFF.